This TCR beta chain was recovered during a study of shared clonotypes between healthy human individuals. V was cut by 6 bases and J by 4 bases, with 12 bases left in between. The CDR3 consists of 12 residues. Germline CDR1 and CDR2: SQVTM and ANQGSEA. Data came from immunoSEQ multiplex PCR; TCRdb stores just in-frame clones and leaves some out. The data contain 1,100,000 or so clones, approximately 80% of them singletons. What was sequenced was memory CD4+ T cells from PBMCs. The subset: CD45RA-negative fraction. The receptor was derived from a young man in good health. Some clones in this sample may be carry-over from other donors' samples. The rearrangement uses TRBV29-1 and TRBJ1-2; possible D gene TRBD1, 5 bases. In DNA form, the CDR3 reads TGCAGCGTCGGTAGGGGAGGCTATGGCTACACCTTC. Its translation: CSVGRGGYGYTF.